This T cell receptor (beta chain) was obtained from a study of T-cell memory formation after mild COVID-19. Study-wide findings and caveats: The main location of contracting CD4+ clones was CM and EM, and that of contracting CD8+ clones was EMRA.

This clonotype was detected only a few times. Antigen specificity is unknown. A single record per CDR3 protein comes from TCRdb applying MiXCR to the 5' RACE reads. This sample has approximately 240,000 distinct CDR3 sequences; roughly 17% occur once, and the top ten carry around 3.7%. Germline CDR1 and CDR2: SGHVS and FQNEAQ. Trimming left V 5 bases short and J 1 base short, with 11 bases between. The CDR3 consists of 14 residues. What was sequenced was PBMCs or a T cell subset sorted from them (not recorded which). V is TRBV7-8 and J is TRBJ2-5; the D gene is possibly TRBD2 (5 bases). This receptor was taken from a man in his late teens or twenties who had mild COVID-19 (a few samples of this study predate the infection). Cell type and time point are not known. CDR3 nucleotide sequence: TGTGCCAGCAGCCCGGACTGGATCCAAGAGACCCAGTACTTC. The encoded protein is CASSPDWIQETQYF. Full variable domain (rest looked up from reference TRBV7-8 and TRBJ2-5): GAGVSQSPRYKVAKRGQDVALRCDPISGHVSLFWYQQALGQGPEFLTYFQNEAQLDKSGLPSDRFFAERPEGSVSTLKIQRTQQEDSAVYLCASSPDWIQETQYFGPGTRLLVL.